The rows below give T cell receptor beta chains drawn from one sample of a study of response to subunit inactivated influenza vaccine. TCRdb reprocessed the RT-PCR reads via MiXCR and lists one record per CDR3 protein. The sample lists more than 700,000 distinct CDR3 sequences; 20% to 25% were seen once. The sequencing used PBMCs from blood, collected 5 days after vaccination. These receptors all stem from a man aged 50 or older who received an inactivated influenza vaccine. The CDR3 runs from the conserved cysteine through the conserved F or W. Fields, in order: clone size, V gene, D gene, J gene, CDR3 protein, CDR3 DNA. A D gene is named only where the DNA matches it firmly. Clone size is stated in some rows and not others, as once, few, many or a class when expanded.

clone_size: .
v_call: TRBV7-9
d_call: .
j_call: TRBJ2-3
cdr3_aa: CAIPPTGDETDTQYF
cdr3_nt: TGTGCCATCCCTCCCACCGGGGACGAGACAGATACGCAGTATTTT

clone_size: .
v_call: TRBV6-1
d_call: .
j_call: TRBJ1-2
cdr3_aa: CASSRQKRNYGYTF
cdr3_nt: TGTGCCAGCAGTCGACAGAAAAGGAACTATGGCTACACCTTC

clone_size: few
v_call: TRBV5-1
d_call: .
j_call: TRBJ2-1
cdr3_aa: CASSWRGDNEQFF
cdr3_nt: TGCGCCAGCAGCTGGCGGGGTGACAATGAGCAGTTCTTC

clone_size: .
v_call: TRBV20-1
d_call: .
j_call: TRBJ1-5
cdr3_aa: CSARPGHTNQPQHF
cdr3_nt: TGCAGTGCTAGACCGGGACATACTAATCAGCCCCAGCATTTT

clone_size: few
v_call: TRBV12-2
d_call: .
j_call: TRBJ2-5
cdr3_aa: CASRLDGLVEGTQYF
cdr3_nt: TGTGCAAGTCGCTTGGACGGACTGGTAGAAGGGACCCAGTACTTC

clone_size: .
v_call: TRBV7-2
d_call: .
j_call: TRBJ2-2
cdr3_aa: CASRPRAGAAGELFF
cdr3_nt: TGTGCCAGCAGACCTAGGGCGGGGGCGGCCGGGGAGCTGTTTTTT

clone_size: .
v_call: TRBV4-2
d_call: .
j_call: TRBJ2-7
cdr3_aa: CASSQDRTLNAYEQYF
cdr3_nt: TGTGCCAGCAGCCAAGACCGGACCCTTAACGCCTACGAGCAGTACTTC

clone_size: few
v_call: TRBV7-2
d_call: TRBD2
j_call: TRBJ2-3
cdr3_aa: CASSAPSGRDLGPQYF
cdr3_nt: TGTGCCAGCAGCGCACCTAGCGGGAGGGATCTTGGTCCGCAGTATTTT

clone_size: few
v_call: TRBV9
d_call: .
j_call: TRBJ1-2
cdr3_aa: CASSVGTPNPTGYTF
cdr3_nt: TGTGCCAGCAGCGTCGGGACGCCCAACCCTACCGGCTACACCTTC

clone_size: .
v_call: TRBV4-3
d_call: .
j_call: TRBJ2-5
cdr3_aa: CASSRTDRQQETQYF
cdr3_nt: TGCGCCAGCAGCCGCACAGATCGGCAGCAAGAGACCCAGTACTTC

clone_size: many
v_call: TRBV10-3
d_call: TRBD2
j_call: TRBJ2-1
cdr3_aa: CAIRDGTNNEQFF
cdr3_nt: TGTGCCATCCGGGACGGGACTAACAATGAGCAGTTCTTC

clone_size: .
v_call: TRBV2
d_call: .
j_call: TRBJ2-1
cdr3_aa: CASSGTGGVYNEQFF
cdr3_nt: TGTGCCAGCAGTGGGACGGGGGGCGTTTACAATGAGCAGTTCTTC

clone_size: few
v_call: TRBV6-1
d_call: .
j_call: TRBJ1-3
cdr3_aa: CASRRKSGHENSGNTIYF
cdr3_nt: TGTGCCAGCAGACGAAAATCGGGACACGAAAACTCTGGAAACACCATATATTTT

clone_size: few
v_call: TRBV11-2
d_call: TRBD1
j_call: TRBJ2-1
cdr3_aa: CASSLDFGDRVKFF
cdr3_nt: TGTGCCAGCAGCTTAGATTTCGGGGACAGGGTTAAGTTCTTC